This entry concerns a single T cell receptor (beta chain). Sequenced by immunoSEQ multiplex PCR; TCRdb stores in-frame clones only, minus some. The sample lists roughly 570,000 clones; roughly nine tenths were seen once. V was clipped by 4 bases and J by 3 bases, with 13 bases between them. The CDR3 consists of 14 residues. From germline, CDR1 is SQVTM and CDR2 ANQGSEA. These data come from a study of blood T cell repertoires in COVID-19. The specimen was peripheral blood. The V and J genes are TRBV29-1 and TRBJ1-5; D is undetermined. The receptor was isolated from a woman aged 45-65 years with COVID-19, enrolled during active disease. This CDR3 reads CSVGAAGTNQPQHF. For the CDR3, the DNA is TGCAGCGTTGGGGCGGCGGGCACCAATCAGCCCCAGCATTTT.